This TCR beta chain was recovered during a study of Graves' ophthalmopathy and Graves' hyperthyroidism. Study-level background: At the time of initial diagnosis and before any treatment, peripheral blood was collected.

Looked up from germline, CDR1 is SGHTA and CDR2 is FQGNSA. The CDR3 contains 13 residues. V lost 3 bases and J lost 10, with 10 bases in between. RNA served as the template for amplifying TCR beta CDR3 regions. An opening RT-PCR round employed HTBI primers and preceded a second-round multiplex PCR. TCRdb re-called the multiplex PCR reads with MiXCR, one entry per CDR3 protein. The repertoire includes about 210,000 distinct CDR3 sequences, 25% to 35% of them detected once, and approximately 8.2% sits in the top ten. In its sample, this clonotype was seen many times. The chain is built from TRBV7-2 and TRBJ1-6; tentatively, D is TRBD1 (5 bases). This sequence was found in a man aged 50 to 60 with Graves' ophthalmopathy. The source material was peripheral blood. CDR3 amino acids: CASSFGQRSPLHF. CDR3 nucleotides: TGTGCCAGCAGCTTCGGACAAAGGTCACCCCTCCACTTT.